The 31 T cell receptor beta chains listed next were all sequenced from one sample in a study of regulatory and conventional T cells in RAG deficiency. The sorted conventional CD4+ T cells were CD25-low and CD127-high, with genomic DNA sequenced. Only in-frame clones appear in the TCRdb table, and some are missing; sequencing was by immunoSEQ multiplex PCR. The sample holds under 45,000 clones, about three quarters seen once. The same specimen was also included in a second study, on regulatory T cells. That paper adds: The primer mix had 52 TRBV and 13 TRBJ primers.

The sample consisted of CD4+ effector T cells sorted from blood. These receptors were taken from a human donor in good health.

This clone occurred once. The chain links TRBV6-1 to TRBJ1-1; D is uncertain. The CDR3 has 14 residues. In germline, CDR1 is MNHNS, CDR2 SASEGT. Trimming stripped 4 bases from V and 1 base from J, with 10 bases between. CDR3 in amino acids: CASSVRGGNTEAFF. The CDR3 nucleotides are TGTGCCAGCAGTGTCAGAGGAGGGAACACTGAAGCTTTCTTT.

The chain recombines TRBV28 with TRBJ1-5; unclear D gene. The CDR3 length is 16 residues. V was cut by 1 base and J by 5 bases, with 15 bases left in between. Germline V gives CDR1 MDHEN, CDR2 SYDVKM. CDR3 DNA: TGTGCCAGCAGTTTATTCGGGCCGAGGCGATATCAGCCCCAGCATTTT. Its protein is CASSLFGPRRYQPQHF.

This rearrangement joins TRBV9 to TRBJ2-6; no reliable D call. CDR3 length equals 16 residues. Trimming took off 0 bases at V and 0 bases at J, with 7 bases between the two ends. Per the germline V gene, CDR1 is SGDLS and CDR2 is YYNGEE. Written as DNA, the CDR3 is TGTGCCAGCAGCGTAGGCCTTTACTCTGGGGCCAACGTCCTGACTTTC. This gives the protein CASSVGLYSGANVLTF. The variable domain in full, completed from reference TRBV9 and TRBJ2-6, reads DSGVTQTPKHLITATGQRVTLRCSPRSGDLSVYWYQQSLDQGLQFLIQYYNGEERAKGNILERFSAQQFPDLHSELNLSSLELGDSALYFCASSVGLYSGANVLTFGAGSRLTVL.

The V gene is TRBV5-4, the J gene TRBJ1-4; D is uncertain. CDR1 and CDR2 (germline): SGHNT, YYREEE (reference sequence). The germline V and J ends were trimmed by 0 bases and 8 bases, with 17 bases remaining between them. The CDR3 is 16 residues long. The CDR3 is CASSLAGGVTQEKLFF. CDR3 bases: TGTGCCAGCAGCTTGGCGGGAGGCGTCACACAAGAAAAACTGTTTTTT.

This clone was found once. J is TRBJ2-7 and V is TRBV5-1; TRBD1 agrees at 9 bases. CDR1 is SGHRS, CDR2 YFSETQ, per germline. CDR3 length: 15 amino acids. J gave up 4 bases and V 4 bases, and 9 bases lay outside the gene matches. The CDR3, as DNA: TGCGCCAGCAGCGACGAGGACAGGGGAAAGTACGAGCAGTACTTC. Amino acid sequence: CASSDEDRGKYEQYF.

The chain combines TRBV6-1 with TRBJ2-5; 8 bases are a match to TRBD2. This CDR3 is 15 amino acids long. V lost 5 bases and J lost 4; bases outside the gene matches: 9. The germline CDR1 and CDR2 sequences are MNHNS and SASEGT. Here the CDR3 reads CASSSPGGRSETQYF. CDR3 nucleotide sequence: TGTGCCAGCAGTTCCCCGGGGGGGAGATCAGAGACCCAGTACTTC.

The gene calls are TRBV9 and TRBJ1-1; tentatively, D is TRBD1 (5 bases). Germline V gene sequence: CDR1 SGDLS, CDR2 YYNGEE. The V end lost 2 bases, the J end lost 10 bases, and 15 bases lay between the germline ends. The CDR3 is 13 amino acids. The CDR3 here is CASSVRDGVRAFF. The CDR3 region has the DNA TGTGCCAGCAGCGTTAGGGACGGGGTGAGAGCTTTCTTT.

This chain connects TRBV5-1 to TRBJ2-5, with D possibly matching TRBD2 (5 bases). This CDR3 is built from 14 residues. The germline V and J ends were trimmed by 4 bases and 5 bases, with 15 bases remaining between them. Germline CDR1 and CDR2: SGHRS and YFSETQ. The CDR3 coding sequence is TGCGCCAGCAGCCCTAACAGATCGGGGGAGACCCAGTACTTC. Its protein product is CASSPNRSGETQYF.

The chain has TRBV7-3 and TRBJ2-1; TRBD2 matches at 10 bases. Per germline, CDR1 SGHTA and CDR2 FQGTGA. This CDR3 contains 15 residues. Trimming removed 2 bases from V and 8 bases from J; junction bases left unmatched: 6. The CDR3 here is CASSLSSGGADEQFF. CDR3 nucleotides: TGTGCCAGCAGCTTATCCAGCGGGGGGGCCGATGAGCAGTTCTTC.

This chain joins TRBV28 and TRBJ1-5; D is unresolved. This CDR3 spans 14 amino acids. Germline loops: CDR1 MDHEN, CDR2 SYDVKM. V lost 5 bases, J lost 0 bases, and 8 bases lay in between. The CDR3 coding sequence is TGTGCCAGCAGTGTCCAGAATAGCAATCAGCCCCAGCATTTT. This gives the protein CASSVQNSNQPQHF.

This clone was seen a few times. This sequence joins TRBV28 and TRBJ1-2, with 11 bases that match TRBD1. CDR3 length: 14 residues. Germline V lookup: CDR1 MDHEN, CDR2 SYDVKM. J was trimmed by 6 bases and V by 8 bases; bases with no gene match: 8. Here the CDR3 reads CASQYWDRGNGYTF. The CDR3 region has the DNA TGTGCCAGCCAATATTGGGACAGGGGGAATGGCTACACCTTC.

This clone was recorded a few times. V gene TRBV6-1 combines with J gene TRBJ2-1, with no clear D. Trimming cost V 3 bases and J 10 bases, with 7 bases left between them. This CDR3 comprises 11 residues. The germline CDR1 and CDR2 sequences are MNHNS and SASEGT. CDR3 sequence reads: CASSEGWEQFF. CDR3 nucleotide sequence: TGTGCCAGCAGTGAGGGTTGGGAGCAGTTCTTC.

The genes are TRBV30 and TRBJ1-1; TRBD1 is a possible D gene (5 bases). V shed 1 base and J shed 9 bases, with 9 bases lying between them. This CDR3 comprises 11 residues. CDR1 is GTSNPN, CDR2 SVGIG, per germline (reference sequence). CDR3: CAWSGDEKAFF. CDR3 nucleotides: TGTGCCTGGAGTGGGGACGAGAAAGCTTTCTTT.

This chain connects TRBV11-2 to TRBJ2-5, with D hard to call. The CDR3 spans 11 residues. V was trimmed by 8 bases and J by 1 base, leaving 5 bases between them. Germline CDR1 reads SGHAT; CDR2 reads FQNNGV. DNA for the CDR3: TGTGCCAGCCGCCGCCAAGAGACCCAGTACTTC. Its translation is CASRRQETQYF.

This clone has only a few counts. The chain carries TRBV6-1 and TRBJ1-4, with TRBD1 identical over 9 bases. CDR3 size: 14 residues. Trimming took 5 bases from V and 5 from J; bases not matched to a gene: 3. Per germline, CDR1 MNHNS and CDR2 SASEGT. CDR3: CASSPGTGNEKLFF. The CDR3 bases are TGTGCCAGCAGTCCCGGGACAGGGAATGAAAAACTGTTTTTT.

The chain is built from TRBV19 and TRBJ1-6; 9 nucleotides match TRBD1. From germline, CDR1 is LNHDA and CDR2 SQIVND (reference sequence). This CDR3 comprises 16 residues. V trimming: 3 bases; J trimming: 13 bases; junction bases outside the gene matches: 13. The DNA of the CDR3 is TGTGCCAGTAGTATCAGAACAGGGGGCGCAGAATTTCCCCTCCACTTT. Its translation is CASSIRTGGAEFPLHF.

V usage is TRBV28 and J usage is TRBJ1-5; 7 bases match TRBD1. This CDR3 has 17 residues. With 2 bases clipped from V and 6 bases from J, the junction kept 13 bases outside the gene matches. Germline-derived CDR1 and CDR2 are MDHEN and SYDVKM. The CDR3 coding sequence is TGTGCCAGCAGTTTAACTTGGATGAGGGGACAGCTTCAGCCCCAGCATTTT. This encodes CASSLTWMRGQLQPQHF.

V gene TRBV7-2 combines with J gene TRBJ1-2; D call uncertain. The CDR3 contains 15 residues. Germline values: CDR1 SGHTA, CDR2 FQGNSA. V was clipped by 1 base and J by 1 base, with 10 bases between them. CDR3 protein: CASSLDAAHNYGYTF. The CDR3 DNA reads as TGTGCCAGCAGCTTAGACGCAGCGCATAACTATGGCTACACCTTC.

The rearrangement uses TRBV4-2 and TRBJ2-5; 7 bases are a match to TRBD1. This CDR3 is 14 amino acids long. The J segment lost 2 bases and the V segment lost 4 bases, leaving 4 bases of the junction unmatched. CDR1 and CDR2 from the germline V gene are LGHNA and YNFKEQ. CDR3 residues: CASSPGTVQETQYF. The CDR3 region has the DNA TGTGCCAGCAGCCCTGGGACAGTTCAAGAGACCCAGTACTTC.

The chain joins TRBV5-6 to TRBJ2-2; TRBD1 aligns across 11 bases. From germline, CDR1 is SGHDT and CDR2 YYEEEE. V was clipped by 4 bases and J by 5 bases; unmatched bases: 4. The length of the CDR3 is 15 residues. The CDR3 region is CASSKDRGRTGELFF. DNA of the CDR3: TGTGCCAGCAGCAAGGACAGGGGGCGGACCGGGGAGCTGTTTTTT.

The chain has TRBV4-1 and TRBJ1-1; D is unclear. The CDR3 covers 16 residues. Trimming took 1 base from V and 11 from J, leaving 23 bases between them. Germline assignment: CDR1 MGHRA and CDR2 YSYEKL. CDR3 nucleotide sequence: TGCGCCAGCAGCCAAGGGTCTCCACCGGCCCTGTTGTTGGCTTTCTTT. Translated, it gives CASSQGSPPALLLAFF.

In its sample, this clone was seen a few times. The gene calls are TRBV19 and TRBJ2-7; 9 bases agree with TRBD1. Germline V gene lookup returns CDR1 LNHDA and CDR2 SQIVND (reference sequence). V lost 4 bases and J lost 5; bases outside the gene matches: 6. The CDR3 has 14 amino acids. CDR3 loop: CASSTWTGADEQYF. The CDR3 nucleotides are TGTGCCAGTAGTACGTGGACAGGGGCGGACGAGCAGTACTTC.

The chain recombines TRBV5-1 with TRBJ1-1; D is uncertain. Germline CDR1 and CDR2: SGHRS and YFSETQ. CDR3 size: 14 residues. Deletions cut 1 base from V and 2 bases from J, with 9 bases between. The CDR3 coding sequence is TGCGCCAGCAGCTTGTTGACACCCAACACTGAAGCTTTCTTT. This sequence encodes CASSLLTPNTEAFF. The full variable domain, its missing parts supplied by reference TRBV5-1 and TRBJ1-1, is KAGVTQTPRYLIKTRGQQVTLSCSPISGHRSVSWYQQTPGQGLQFLFEYFSETQRNKGNFPGRFSGRQFSNSRSEMNVSTLELGDSALYLCASSLLTPNTEAFFGQGTRLTVV.

The chain is built from TRBV7-2 and TRBJ2-7, with D possibly being TRBD2 (5 bases). Deletions cut 8 bases from V and 7 bases from J, with 21 bases between. The CDR3 is 14 residues long. From germline, CDR1 is SGHTA and CDR2 FQGNSA. CDR3 in amino acids: CASRGPASREEQYF. CDR3 DNA sequence: TGTGCCAGCCGAGGGCCGGCGAGCCGAGAGGAGCAGTACTTC.

This chain uses TRBV6-9 with TRBJ1-6; 9 bases match TRBD1. Looked up from germline, CDR1 is MNHGY and CDR2 is SVAAGI. Germline trimming cut 8 bases from V and 11 bases from J; bases unmatched to any gene: 13. The CDR3 is 15 residues long. In nucleotides, the CDR3 is TGTGCCAGCTCCCGGCTGGACAGGGGCAGGACACCCCTCCACTTT. Amino acid sequence: CASSRLDRGRTPLHF.

CDR3 in DNA: TGTGCCAGCAGTTTTATTAGCTACATGAACACTGAAGCTTTCTTT. Its translation: CASSFISYMNTEAFF. V gene TRBV28 combines with J gene TRBJ1-1; no definite D call. Germline V gene data show CDR1 as MDHEN and CDR2 as SYDVKM. The CDR3 runs 15 residues. V shed 3 bases and J shed 0 bases, with 11 bases lying between them. Full variable domain (remainder filled in from reference TRBV28 and TRBJ1-1): DVKVTQSSRYLVKRTGEKVFLECVQDMDHENMFWYRQDPGLGLRLIYFSYDVKMKEKGDIPEGYSVSREKKERFSLILESASTNQTSMYLCASSFISYMNTEAFFGQGTRLTVV.

The chain links TRBV9 to TRBJ2-3; D might be TRBD2 (6 bases). The CDR3 length is 14 residues. Deletions cut 4 bases from V and 5 bases from J, with 14 bases between. CDR1 and CDR2 from the germline V gene are SGDLS and YYNGEE. Here the CDR3 DNA reads TGTGCCAGCAGCCTAGGTTGGGGAGGAGATACGCAGTATTTT. Its translation is CASSLGWGGDTQYF.

DNA of the CDR3: TGTGCCAGCAGCCCGCGGACAGGGTGGGATGAAGCTTTCTTT. Protein product: CASSPRTGWDEAFF. This chain joins TRBV7-9 and TRBJ1-1; 8 bases align to TRBD1. V lost 5 bases, J lost 7 bases, and 9 bases stayed unmatched. Germline V CDR1 and CDR2: SEHNR, FQNEAQ (reference sequence). The CDR3 loop spans 14 amino acids.

J is TRBJ1-1 and V is TRBV5-3; 7 nucleotides agree with TRBD1. TRBV5-3 is assigned to the ORF class and has an uncertain function. The CDR3 totals 13 residues. The junction had 4 bases not matched to a gene; V was cut back by 1 base and J by 7 bases. The CDR3 coding sequence is TGTGCCAGAAGCTTGAAGGGGGCTGGTGAAGCTTTCTTT. It codes for CARSLKGAGEAFF.

This rearrangement joins TRBV21-1 to TRBJ1-5. TRBV21-1 is marked as a pseudogene. This CDR3 comprises 16 residues. This chain's CDR3 is CASSTRPGDSNQPQHF. The CDR3 DNA reads as TGTGCCAGCAGCACCCGCCCCGGGGATAGCAATCAGCCCCAGCATTTT.

The J gene is TRBJ2-3, the V gene TRBV11-3, with D uncertain. The germline V gene has CDR1 SGHNT and CDR2 YENEEA. The CDR3 has 14 amino acids. The V and J ends lost 5 bases and 2 bases respectively, with 11 bases between them. The CDR3 region has the DNA TGTGCCAGCAGCGACACTGGGAACACAGATACGCAGTATTTT. Its translation is CASSDTGNTDTQYF.